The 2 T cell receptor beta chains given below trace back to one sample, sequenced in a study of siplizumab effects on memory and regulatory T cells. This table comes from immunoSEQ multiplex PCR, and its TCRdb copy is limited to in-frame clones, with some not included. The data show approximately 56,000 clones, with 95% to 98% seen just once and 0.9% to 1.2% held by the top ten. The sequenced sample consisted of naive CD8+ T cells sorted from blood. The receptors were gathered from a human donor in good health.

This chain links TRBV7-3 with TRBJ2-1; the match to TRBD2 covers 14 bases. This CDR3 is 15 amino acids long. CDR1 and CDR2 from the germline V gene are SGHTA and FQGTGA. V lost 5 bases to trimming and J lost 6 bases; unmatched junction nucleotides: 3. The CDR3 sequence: CASSPGLAGVNEQFF. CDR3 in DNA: TGTGCCAGCAGCCCGGGACTAGCGGGAGTCAATGAGCAGTTCTTC.

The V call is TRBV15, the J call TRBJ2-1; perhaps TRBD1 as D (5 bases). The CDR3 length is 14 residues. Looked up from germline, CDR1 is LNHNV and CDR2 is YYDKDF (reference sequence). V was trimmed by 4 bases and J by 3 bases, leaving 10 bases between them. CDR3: CATSTGLGYNEQFF. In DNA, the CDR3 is TGTGCCACCAGCACAGGGTTAGGCTACAATGAGCAGTTCTTC. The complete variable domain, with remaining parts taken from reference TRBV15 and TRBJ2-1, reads DAMVIQNPRYQVTQFGKPVTLSCSQTLNHNVMYWYQQKSSQAPKLLFHYYDKDFNNEADTPDNFQSRRPNTSFCFLDIRSPGLGDTAMYLCATSTGLGYNEQFFGPGTRLTVL.